Listed below are T cell receptor beta chains from one sample, sequenced in a study of cytomegalovirus exposure and HLA in healthy donors. Generated by immunoSEQ multiplex PCR, the TCRdb table keeps only in-frame clones and is missing some. The sample holds approximately 200,000 clones; around four fifths are singletons and the top ten take approximately 7%. Sequenced material: PBMCs. Receptor source: a man aged 18 to 29 in good health and CMV-seropositive. Each CDR3 is given with its conserved first and last residue. A D gene is named only where the DNA matches it firmly. The size of a clone is reported for some rows only, either as once, few or many, or as a class for expanded clones.

v_call	j_call	clone_size	d_call	cdr3_aa	cdr3_nt
TRBV4-1	TRBJ2-7	-	-	CASSQRVGHEQYF	TGCGCCAGCAGCCAGAGGGTCGGGCACGAGCAGTACTTC
TRBV5-6	TRBJ2-1	-	-	CASSLEAGSSYNEQFF	TGTGCCAGCAGCTTGGAGGCGGGGAGCTCCTACAATGAGCAGTTCTTC
TRBV19	TRBJ1-2	-	-	CASSMAVGANYGYTF	TGTGCCAGTAGTATGGCGGTGGGAGCTAACTATGGCTACACCTTC
TRBV27	TRBJ2-3	-	TRBD1	CASSSRDREADTQYF	TGTGCCAGCAGTTCCCGAGACAGGGAAGCAGATACGCAGTATTTT
TRBV11-2	TRBJ2-7	-	TRBD1	CASSLVRTGHEQYF	TGTGCCAGCAGCTTAGTGCGGACAGGGCACGAGCAGTACTTC
TRBV4-2	TRBJ2-1	-	TRBD2	CASSQPGLAGEGLINEQFF	TGTGCCAGCAGCCAACCCGGACTAGCGGGAGAAGGCCTCATCAATGAGCAGTTCTTC
TRBV5-6	TRBJ2-1	-	-	CASSFSDGPNLGNEQFF	TGTGCCAGCAGCTTCAGTGATGGCCCCAATCTTGGCAATGAGCAGTTCTTC
TRBV30	TRBJ1-2	-	-	CASGGPKINYGYTF	TGTGCCTCGGGGGGGCCTAAGATAAACTATGGCTACACCTTC
TRBV27	TRBJ2-7	-	TRBD2	CASSAGLAGVASYEQYF	TGTGCCAGCAGTGCGGGACTAGCGGGAGTAGCCTCCTACGAGCAGTACTTC
TRBV28	TRBJ2-1	-	TRBD2	CASRTSGEVDEQFF	TGTGCCAGCAGGACTAGCGGAGAGGTGGATGAGCAGTTCTTC
TRBV6-5	TRBJ2-7	-	-	CASSSTAFKQYF	TGTGCCAGCAGCTCGACAGCTTTTAAGCAGTACTTC
TRBV6-5	TRBJ2-1	-	TRBD2	CASRGAGYNEQFF	TGTGCCAGCAGGGGAGCGGGGTACAATGAGCAGTTCTTC
TRBV7-2	TRBJ1-5	few	TRBD1	CASSRGRGNQPQHF	TGTGCCAGCAGCAGGGGGCGCGGGAATCAGCCCCAGCATTTT
TRBV28	TRBJ2-4	-	TRBD2	CASNDGGGRAKNIQYF	TGTGCCAGCAACGACGGCGGGGGAAGAGCCAAAAACATTCAGTACTTC
TRBV7-9	TRBJ2-5	-	TRBD2	CASCELAGVQETQYF	TGTGCCAGCTGTGAACTAGCGGGAGTGCAGGAGACCCAGTACTTC